A single sample is the source of the 10 T cell receptor beta chains below, sequenced in a study of tumor and adjacent non-tumor tissue in lung cancer. This sample's RNA came from whole unsorted tissue. Three rounds of nested PCR, following a modified ARM-PCR protocol, produced the TCRbeta library. TCRdb processed the multiplex PCR reads anew with MiXCR; each CDR3 protein has one entry. The repertoire includes some 200,000 distinct CDR3 sequences, 70% to 75% of them detected once, and about 25% sits in the top ten. Specimen: lung tumor tissue. These receptors came from a man in his 60s with non-small cell lung cancer.

On this clonotype: Since a much larger clone is just one base distant, this may be a read error. This chain links TRBV5-4 with TRBJ2-7; D unresolved. The CDR3 sequence is 11 residues long. Per germline, CDR1 SGHNT and CDR2 YYREEE (reference sequence). The CDR3 bases are TGTGCCAGCAGATTGGGATACGAGCAGTACTTC. This codes for CASRLGYEQYF.

The gene calls are TRBV7-8 and TRBJ2-3, with D hard to call. In germline, CDR1 is SGHVS, CDR2 FQNEAQ. The CDR3 consists of 13 residues. CDR3 DNA: TGTCCCGGCAGCCTCTACAAAAGGGATACGCAGTATTTT. It is translated as CPGSLYKRDTQYF.

With regard to this clonotype: Its ends do not fully match the called genes, so a read error is possible. J is TRBJ2-2 and V is TRBV5-8; the D gene could be TRBD1 or TRBD2 (5 bases each). Germline CDR1 SGHTS, CDR2 YDEGEE. CDR3 length: 16 residues. The CDR3 DNA reads as TGTGCCAGCAGCTTGGGACAGCCCGTCAACACCTGGGAGCTGTTATTT. It specifies CASSLGQPVNTWELLF.

As for this clonotype: A much bigger clone sits one base away, suggesting this may be a read error. This chain connects TRBV20-1 to TRBJ2-3, with 7 bases lining up with TRBD1. The CDR3 totals 16 residues. Germline V CDR1 and CDR2: DFQATT, SNEGSKA (reference sequence). CDR3 residues: CSAQPPTGVSTDAQYF. The CDR3, as DNA: TGCAGTGCCCAGCCTCCCACAGGGGTTAGCACAGATGCGCAGTATTTT.

This clonotype was observed a few times. The chain recombines TRBV7-9 with TRBJ1-1, with a tentative D call TRBD1 (5 bases). This CDR3 is 16 amino acids long. Germline lookup yields CDR1 SEHNR and CDR2 FQNEAQ (reference sequence). With 4 bases removed from V and 10 bases from J, the gap between germline ends came to 25 bases. The CDR3 reads CASSSPGYGQLTGAFF. The CDR3 DNA follows: TGTGCCAGCAGCTCCCCTGGGTACGGACAACTAACGGGAGCTTTCTTT.

Notes on this clonotype: Sequence at one end of the junction differs from germline and may be a read error. The CDR3 loop reads CASSYDRGGSSVF. CDR3 nucleotide sequence: TGTGCCAGCAGCTACGACAGGGGAGGCAGTTCTGTCTTT. The chain uses TRBV11-3 and TRBJ1-1, with 8 nucleotides matching TRBD1. The CDR3 covers 13 residues. Germline V gene data show CDR1 as SGHNT and CDR2 as YENEEA.

This clonotype was picked up a small number of times. A much larger clone lies one base from this, so it may be a read error. V usage is TRBV11-3 and J usage is TRBJ2-5; TRBD2 agrees at 13 bases. Unmatched junction bases numbered 11, after V lost 3 bases and J lost 4 bases. The germline V gene encodes CDR1 SGHNT and CDR2 YENEEA. The CDR3 consists of 18 residues. The CDR3 DNA reads TGTGCCAGCAGCTTGCCCCAGGGGACTAGCGGGGCCCGAGAGACCCAGTACTTC. Protein: CASSLPQGTSGARETQYF.

This clonotype turned up a few times. V gene TRBV4-1 combines with J gene TRBJ2-7; 7 nucleotides agree with TRBD2. Per the germline V gene, CDR1 is MGHRA and CDR2 is YSYEKL. The CDR3 length is 16 residues. V shed 0 bases, J shed 3 bases, and the junction held 8 bases outside the gene matches. CDR3 loop: CASSQDRSSGYYEQYF. Here the CDR3 DNA reads TGCGCCAGCAGCCAAGATCGCTCTAGCGGTTACTACGAGCAGTACTTC.

In regard to this clonotype: Possible read error: a much larger clone is one base away. The chain uses TRBV12-3 or TRBV12-4 and TRBJ2-5, with unresolved D. V lost 7 bases to trimming and J lost 2 bases, with 11 bases between them. CDR3 length equals 13 residues. The CDR3 sequence: CASKAEHQETQYF. In DNA form, the CDR3 reads TGTGCCAGCAAAGCAGAGCATCAAGAGACCCAGTACTTC.

This chain's CDR3 is CASSYSRLAGKTQYF. In DNA form, the CDR3 reads TGTGCCAGCAGTTACTCTCGACTAGCGGGGAAGACCCAGTACTTC. The rearrangement links TRBV6-5 to TRBJ2-5; 11 bases fit TRBD2. V lost 0 bases, J lost 6 bases, and 3 bases stayed unmatched. The length of the CDR3 is 15 residues. Germline assignment: CDR1 MNHEY and CDR2 SVGAGI.